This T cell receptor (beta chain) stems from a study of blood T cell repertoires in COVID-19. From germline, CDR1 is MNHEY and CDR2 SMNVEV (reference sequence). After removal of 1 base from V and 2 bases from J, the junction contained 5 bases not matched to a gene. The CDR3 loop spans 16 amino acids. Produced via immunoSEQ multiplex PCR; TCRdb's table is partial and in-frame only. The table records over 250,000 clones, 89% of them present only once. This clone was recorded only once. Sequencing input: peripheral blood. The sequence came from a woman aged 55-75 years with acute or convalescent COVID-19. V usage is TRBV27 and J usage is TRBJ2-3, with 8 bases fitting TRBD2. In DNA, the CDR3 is TGTGCCAGCAGTTTATTCCTAGCGGGCCCCACAGATACGCAGTATTTT. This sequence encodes CASSLFLAGPTDTQYF.